This T cell receptor beta chain emerged from a study of T cells in Graves' hyperthyroidism and ophthalmopathy. Germline CDR1 is DFQATT and CDR2 is SNEGSKA (reference sequence). V was pared by 5 bases and J by 9 bases, with 8 bases of the junction left unmatched. This CDR3 spans 13 amino acids. The CDR3 regions of TCR beta were amplified from RNA transcripts. Primed by the HTBI set, a first-round RT-PCR was run on the TCR CDR3. TCRdb used MiXCR to reprocess the multiplex PCR reads, holding one entry per CDR3 protein. The sample lists roughly 740,000 distinct CDR3 sequences; about 16% were seen once. This sequence joins TRBV20-1 and TRBJ2-1, with TRBD2 matching 9 bases. The source of this sequence is a man between 18 and 29 years old with Graves' hyperthyroidism. Sequencing input: blood. The chain's CDR3 is CSAGPQAGGEQFF. The CDR3 DNA is TGCAGTGCTGGACCACAAGCGGGAGGTGAGCAGTTCTTC.